This entry lists 8 T cell receptor beta chains sequenced from one sample in a study of T cell responses to AZD1222 COVID-19 vaccine. The protocol was immunoSEQ multiplex PCR, while the TCRdb copy is restricted to in-frame clones and leaves out a portion. The table shows about 160,000 clones, with 91% occurring only once. Material: peripheral blood, obtained on day 0 of AZD1222 vaccination. All receptors come from an adult in good health.

The sample holds one count of this clone. The V call is TRBV19, the J call TRBJ1-6, with 9 bases lining up with TRBD1. The germline V gene has CDR1 LNHDA and CDR2 SQIVND (reference sequence). Losses at the gene ends were 6 bases for V and 8 bases for J; bases not matched to a gene: 8. CDR3 length: 15 residues. The CDR3 region has the DNA TGTGCCAGTAGACCGGGACAGGGCGTGTATTCACCCCTCCACTTT. Translated: CASRPGQGVYSPLHF. Looking up the rest from reference TRBV19 and TRBJ1-6 gives the full variable domain: DGGITQSPKYLFRKEGQNVTLSCEQNLNHDAMYWYRQDPGQGLRLIYYSQIVNDFQKGDIAEGYSVSREKKESFPLTVTSAQKNPTAFYLCASRPGQGVYSPLHFGNGTRLTVT.

The chain carries TRBV6-5 and TRBJ2-2, with no clear D. CDR1 and CDR2 from the germline V gene are MNHEY and SVGAGI. V shed 7 bases and J shed 2 bases, with 2 bases lying between them. The CDR3 covers 11 residues. The CDR3 region has the DNA TGTGCCAGCACCAACACCGGGGAGCTGTTTTTT. Protein: CASTNTGELFF.

The V and J genes are TRBV27 and TRBJ1-2; D gene ambiguous. Trimming shortened V by 3 bases and J by 8 bases, and 16 bases separated the two germline ends. The CDR3 is made up of 14 amino acids. Germline V gene data show CDR1 as MNHEY and CDR2 as SMNVEV (reference sequence). DNA of the CDR3: TGTGCCAGCAGTTTTGGCTGGGGAGCGGAGGGCTACACCTTC. Its protein is CASSFGWGAEGYTF.

This sequence joins TRBV5-6 and TRBJ2-5; 8 nucleotides line up with TRBD2. The ends lost 0 bases at V and 5 bases at J; junction bases unmatched: 6. This CDR3 spans 15 amino acids. Germline V lookup: CDR1 SGHDT, CDR2 YYEEEE. This chain's CDR3 is CASSLATGTRETQYF. DNA of the CDR3: TGTGCCAGCAGCTTGGCGACCGGGACTAGGGAGACCCAGTACTTC.

CDR3 nucleotide sequence: TGTGCCAGCAGCCCAAAGGGGACCCGTGCAACTAATGAAAAACTGTTTTTT. Protein product: CASSPKGTRATNEKLFF. This chain connects TRBV14 to TRBJ1-4, with D maybe TRBD1 (5 bases). This CDR3 is 17 amino acids long. Germline V gives CDR1 SGHDN, CDR2 FVKESK. Trimming stripped 4 bases from V and 0 bases from J, with 15 bases between.

This chain uses TRBV20-1 with TRBJ1-1; no definite D call. V lost 3 bases, J lost 4 bases, and 12 bases lay in between. The CDR3 contains 13 residues. Germline CDR1 is DFQATT and CDR2 is SNEGSKA (reference sequence). CDR3 DNA: TGCAGTGCTAGTGGGGTAACAATCACTGAAGCTTTCTTT. Its translation is CSASGVTITEAFF.

This chain uses TRBV5-4 with TRBJ1-1; D uncertain. Deletions cut 4 bases from V and 7 bases from J, with 17 bases between. This CDR3 is built from 14 residues. Germline-derived CDR1 and CDR2 are SGHNT and YYREEE (reference sequence). DNA of the CDR3: TGTGCCAGCAGCGGCAACGTGGGAGCCCTTGAAGCTTTCTTT. Residues: CASSGNVGALEAFF.

This sequence joins TRBV24-1 and TRBJ1-1, with D hard to call. Germline V lookup: CDR1 KGHDR, CDR2 SFDVKD. V lost 1 base and J lost 3, with 5 bases in between. The CDR3 extends over 13 amino acids. Here the CDR3 DNA reads TGTGCCACCAGTGATTTCCGATACACTGAAGCTTTCTTT. Translating it yields CATSDFRYTEAFF.